Detailed here is one T cell receptor beta chain. Its matching antigen is unknown. The sample comes from a study of cytomegalovirus exposure and HLA in healthy donors. Study-wide results and caveats: It was reported in a later analysis that an Asian-associated ancestry cluster showed fewer N-insertions than the roughly 670-donor mean. Later analysis associated a missense DCLRE1C variant with TCR beta V- and J-gene trimming.

PCR used 60 Vbeta primers and 13 Jbeta primers. Profiling relied on immunoSEQ multiplex PCR, and the TCRdb table lists in-frame clones only, not all of them. This table has around 110,000 clones, roughly 80% appearing once. The V and J ends lost 4 bases and 3 bases, in that order; junction bases with no gene match: 1. The CDR3 consists of 13 residues. CDR1 is SGHKS and CDR2 is YYEKEE in the germline V gene (reference sequence). Healthy bone marrow donors made up the cohort. J is TRBJ2-7 and V is TRBV5-5, with TRBD1 identical over 10 bases. This receptor was taken from a man aged 55 to 70 in good health and CMV-seronegative. The source material was PBMCs. CDR3 in DNA: TGTGCCAGCAGCGGACAGGGGGTCTACGAGCAGTACTTC. Amino acid sequence: CASSGQGVYEQYF.